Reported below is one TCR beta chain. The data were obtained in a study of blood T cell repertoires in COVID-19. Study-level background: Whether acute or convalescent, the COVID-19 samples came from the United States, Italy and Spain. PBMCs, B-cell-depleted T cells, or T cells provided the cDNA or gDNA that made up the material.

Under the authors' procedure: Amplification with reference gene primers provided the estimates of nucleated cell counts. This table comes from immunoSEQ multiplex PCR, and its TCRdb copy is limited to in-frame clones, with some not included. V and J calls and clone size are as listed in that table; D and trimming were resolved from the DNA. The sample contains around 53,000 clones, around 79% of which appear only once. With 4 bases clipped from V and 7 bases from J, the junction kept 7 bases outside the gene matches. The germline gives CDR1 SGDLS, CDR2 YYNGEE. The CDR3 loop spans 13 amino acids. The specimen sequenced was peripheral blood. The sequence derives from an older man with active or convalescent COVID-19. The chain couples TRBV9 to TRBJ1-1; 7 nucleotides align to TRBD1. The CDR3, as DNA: TGTGCCAGCAGCCCCGGGACAGAAGTTGAAGCTTTCTTT. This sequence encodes CASSPGTEVEAFF.